This T cell receptor (beta chain) was obtained from a study of cytomegalovirus exposure and HLA in healthy donors. PCR involved 60 Vbeta and 13 Jbeta primers. Clones were sequenced by immunoSEQ multiplex PCR, and TCRdb holds only the in-frame ones, with some missing. The table lists some 130,000 clones, roughly 80% of them singletons, with under 3% in the top ten. The V end lost 0 bases, the J end lost 2 bases, and 8 bases lay between the germline ends. The CDR3 covers 14 residues. The germline V gene has CDR1 SGHVS and CDR2 FQNEAQ. The material sequenced was PBMCs. The V and J genes are TRBV7-8 and TRBJ2-7; unclear D gene. The TCR sequence derives from a man aged 25 to 45 in good health and CMV-seronegative. CDR3 protein: CASSLAEIPYEQYF. In DNA, the CDR3 is TGTGCCAGCAGCTTAGCGGAGATCCCCTACGAGCAGTACTTC.